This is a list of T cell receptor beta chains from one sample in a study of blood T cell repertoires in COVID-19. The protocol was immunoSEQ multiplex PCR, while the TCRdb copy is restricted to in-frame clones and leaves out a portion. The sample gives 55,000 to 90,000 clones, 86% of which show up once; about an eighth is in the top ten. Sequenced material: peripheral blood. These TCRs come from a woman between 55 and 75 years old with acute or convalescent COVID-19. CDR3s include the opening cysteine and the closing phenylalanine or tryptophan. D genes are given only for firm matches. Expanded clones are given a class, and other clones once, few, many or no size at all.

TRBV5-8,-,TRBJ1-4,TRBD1,CASSGGQGANEKLFF,TGTGCCAGCAGCGGCGGGCAGGGGGCTAATGAAAAACTGTTTTTT
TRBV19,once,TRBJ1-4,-,CASSDTGLANEKLFF,TGTGCCAGTAGTGACACAGGGTTGGCTAATGAAAAACTGTTTTTT
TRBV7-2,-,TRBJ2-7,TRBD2,CASSTGGYEQYF,TGTGCCAGCAGCACGGGGGGTTACGAGCAGTACTTC
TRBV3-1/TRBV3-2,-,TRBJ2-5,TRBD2,CASSLAGRGQETQYF,TGTGCCAGCAGCCTAGCAGGGAGGGGCCAAGAGACCCAGTACTTC
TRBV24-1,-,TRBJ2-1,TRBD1,CATSDQDRPEQFF,TGTGCCACCAGTGACCAGGACAGGCCCGAGCAGTTCTTC
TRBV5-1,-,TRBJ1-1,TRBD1,CASSLTGGGGTEAFF,TGCGCCAGCAGCTTGACAGGGGGCGGAGGGACTGAAGCTTTCTTT
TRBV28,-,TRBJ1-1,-,CASSLGGAKTEAFF,TGTGCCAGCAGTTTAGGGGGCGCGAAAACTGAAGCTTTCTTT
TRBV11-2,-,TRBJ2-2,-,CASLGTNTGELFF,TGTGCCAGCTTAGGGACAAACACCGGGGAGCTGTTTTTT
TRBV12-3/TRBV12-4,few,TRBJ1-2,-,CASSQSQGDGYTF,TGTGCCAGCAGTCAGTCCCAGGGCGATGGCTACACCTTC
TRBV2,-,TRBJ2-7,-,CASKTRTERTYEQYF,TGTGCCAGCAAGACAAGGACAGAGCGAACCTACGAGCAGTACTTC
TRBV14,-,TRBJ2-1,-,CASAGLNEQFF,TGTGCCAGCGCGGGGTTGAATGAGCAGTTCTTC
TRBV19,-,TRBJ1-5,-,CASSIMGAGGPQPQHF,TGTGCCAGTAGTATAATGGGGGCCGGGGGGCCTCAGCCCCAGCATTTT
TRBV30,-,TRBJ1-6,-,CALKDWTDGATSPLHF,TGTGCCTTAAAGGACTGGACCGACGGCGCGACTTCACCCCTCCACTTT
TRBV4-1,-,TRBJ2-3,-,CASSHRMTSTDTQYF,TGCGCCAGCAGCCATCGCATGACTAGTACAGATACGCAGTATTTT
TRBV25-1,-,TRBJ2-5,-,CASSEFREDETQYF,TGTGCCAGCAGTGAATTTAGGGAGGACGAGACCCAGTACTTC
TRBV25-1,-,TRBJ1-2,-,CASSIRVGDGYTF,TGTGCCAGCAGTATCCGGGTCGGTGATGGCTACACCTTC
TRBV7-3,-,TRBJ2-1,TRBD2,CASSFILAGVTNEQFF,TGTGCCAGCAGCTTCATCCTAGCGGGGGTCACCAATGAGCAGTTCTTC
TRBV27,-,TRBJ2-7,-,CASSRRAVGSSYEQYF,TGTGCCAGCAGTCGGCGTGCGGTCGGCAGCTCCTACGAGCAGTACTTC
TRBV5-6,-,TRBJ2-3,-,CASRLGAASNTDTQYF,TGTGCCAGCAGACTGGGGGCAGCGTCCAACACAGATACGCAGTATTTT
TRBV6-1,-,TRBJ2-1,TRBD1,CASSERDRVYNEQFF,TGTGCCAGCAGTGAGCGGGACAGGGTTTACAATGAGCAGTTCTTC
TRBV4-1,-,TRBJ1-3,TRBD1,CASSQEKPGGGNTIYF,TGCGCCAGCAGCCAAGAAAAGCCAGGGGGAGGAAACACCATATATTTT
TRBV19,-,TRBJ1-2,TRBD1,CASSIDRDLDVNGYTF,TGTGCCAGTAGTATCGACAGGGATCTCGATGTAAATGGCTACACCTTC
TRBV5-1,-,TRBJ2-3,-,CASSLASGSTDTQYF,TGCGCCAGCAGCTTGGCCTCGGGGAGCACAGATACGCAGTATTTT
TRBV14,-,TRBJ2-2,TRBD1,CASSAGTGGLRNTGELFF,TGTGCCAGCAGCGCCGGGACAGGGGGCTTAAGGAACACCGGGGAGCTGTTTTTT
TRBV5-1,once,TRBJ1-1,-,CASSSRVNTEAFF,TGCGCCAGCAGCTCCAGGGTGAACACTGAAGCTTTCTTT
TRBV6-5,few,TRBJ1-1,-,CASSPGYTEAFF,TGTGCCAGCAGTCCAGGGTACACTGAAGCTTTCTTT
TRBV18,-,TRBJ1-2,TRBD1,CASSLGQPGSYGYTF,TGTGCCAGCTCACTGGGACAGCCCGGCTCCTATGGCTACACCTTC
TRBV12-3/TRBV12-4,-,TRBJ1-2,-,CASSFRDNRGYTF,TGTGCCAGCAGTTTTCGAGACAATCGAGGCTACACCTTC
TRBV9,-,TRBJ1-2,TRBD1,CASSPSGRDRGAPHTF,TGTGCCAGCAGCCCCTCGGGCCGGGACAGGGGGGCGCCTCACACCTTC
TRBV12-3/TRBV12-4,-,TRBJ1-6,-,CASSATGGSPLHF,TGTGCCAGCAGTGCTACCGGGGGTTCACCCCTCCACTTT
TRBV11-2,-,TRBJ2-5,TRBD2,CASSTGTSKYQETQYF,TGTGCCAGCAGCACCGGGACTAGTAAATACCAAGAGACCCAGTACTTC
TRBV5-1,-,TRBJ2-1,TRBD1,CASSLEGQGVDEQFF,TGCGCCAGCAGCTTGGAGGGACAGGGGGTGGATGAGCAGTTCTTC
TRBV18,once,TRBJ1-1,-,CASSRVNTEAFF,TGTGCCAGCTCCCGGGTCAACACTGAAGCTTTCTTT
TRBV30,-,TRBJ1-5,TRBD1,CAWATGPNQPQHF,TGTGCCTGGGCGACAGGGCCCAATCAGCCCCAGCATTTT
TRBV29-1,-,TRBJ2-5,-,CSVDLASAPQETQYF,TGCAGCGTTGACCTGGCTAGCGCTCCCCAAGAGACCCAGTACTTC
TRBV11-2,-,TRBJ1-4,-,CASSALRGPNKNNEKLFF,TGTGCCAGCAGCGCACTCAGGGGTCCCAATAAGAATAATGAAAAACTGTTTTTT
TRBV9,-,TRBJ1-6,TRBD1,CASSLGQDLNSPLHF,TGTGCCAGCAGCCTAGGACAGGACCTTAATTCACCCCTCCACTTT